These 22 T cell receptor beta chains came from one sample sequenced in a study of blood T cell repertoires in COVID-19. TCRdb's table, derived via immunoSEQ multiplex PCR, lists solely in-frame clones and lacks some. This table has 190,000 or so clones, about 81% appearing once. Specimen: peripheral blood. The receptor set was obtained from a woman older than 75 with COVID-19, enrolled during active disease.

V usage is TRBV12-3 or TRBV12-4 and J usage is TRBJ1-1; D is uncertain. CDR3 length: 11 residues. Trimming cost V 3 bases and J 5 bases, with 4 bases left between them. The CDR3 DNA is TGTGCCAGCAGTTTCCCAACTGAAGCTTTCTTT. Its protein is CASSFPTEAFF.

The chain is built from TRBV7-2 and TRBJ2-7; possible D gene TRBD1, 6 bases. Looked up from germline, CDR1 is SGHTA and CDR2 is FQGNSA. The CDR3 length is 15 residues. The ends were cut back, 5 bases at V and 0 bases at J, with 14 bases in the middle. This CDR3 reads CASSPLQGSSYEQYF. The CDR3 DNA is TGTGCCAGCAGCCCACTACAGGGAAGCTCCTACGAGCAGTACTTC.

This sequence joins TRBV7-9 and TRBJ2-7, with 9 bases that match TRBD1. V was clipped by 0 bases and J by 5 bases; unmatched bases: 8. CDR3 length: 16 amino acids. Germline V gene sequence: CDR1 SEHNR, CDR2 FQNEAQ (reference sequence). The chain's CDR3 is CASSLATGRTGDEQYF. The CDR3 nucleotides are TGTGCCAGCAGCTTAGCTACGGGGAGGACAGGGGACGAGCAGTACTTC.

V gene TRBV5-1 combines with J gene TRBJ2-3; 7 positions agree with TRBD2. Germline loops: CDR1 SGHRS, CDR2 YFSETQ. CDR3 length equals 16 residues. V lost 7 bases to trimming and J lost 1 base; unmatched junction nucleotides: 12. The CDR3, as DNA: TGCGCCAGCCGACCGGGCGGGAGTCCTCGCACAGATACGCAGTATTTT. Amino acid sequence: CASRPGGSPRTDTQYF.

This clone has a handful of counts. The rearrangement uses TRBV5-3 and TRBJ2-3; perhaps TRBD2 as D (5 bases). TRBV5-3 is an ORF, and what it does is uncertain. V lost 4 bases to trimming and J lost 4 bases, with 10 bases between them. This CDR3 spans 13 amino acids. CDR3 nucleotides: TGTGCCAGAAGCGGTGGACTCGCAGATACGCAGTATTTT. Encoded protein: CARSGGLADTQYF.

The chain combines TRBV19 with TRBJ1-2, with D maybe TRBD1 (6 bases). Trimming removed 2 bases from V and 2 bases from J, with 15 bases in between. The CDR3 runs 16 residues. Germline values: CDR1 LNHDA, CDR2 SQIVND (reference sequence). The CDR3 loop is CASSIFPTGGNYGYTF. The CDR3 DNA is TGTGCCAGTAGTATATTCCCGACAGGCGGAAACTATGGCTACACCTTC.

V gene TRBV3-1 (or the pseudogene TRBV3-2) combines with J gene TRBJ2-1; D gene unclear. V lost 1 base and J 3 bases, leaving 13 bases between the germline ends. CDR3 length: 16 amino acids. Germline CDR1 LGHDT, CDR2 YNNKEL (reference sequence). The CDR3 spells CASSQARQTLYNEQFF. In DNA, the CDR3 is TGTGCCAGCAGCCAAGCGAGGCAGACTCTCTACAATGAGCAGTTCTTC.

The chain has TRBV24-1 and TRBJ1-2, with D hard to call. V dropped 3 bases and J dropped 5 bases, with 12 bases sitting between them. The germline V gene encodes CDR1 KGHDR and CDR2 SFDVKD. This CDR3 comprises 14 residues. This CDR3 reads CATSDPGEKYGYTF. In DNA form, the CDR3 reads TGTGCCACCAGTGATCCCGGAGAGAAGTATGGCTACACCTTC.

The CDR3 protein is CASSLDGRGRTEAFF. The CDR3 region has the DNA TGCGCCAGCAGCTTGGACGGCAGGGGGAGAACTGAAGCTTTCTTT. This chain connects TRBV5-1 to TRBJ1-1; 7 bases align to TRBD1. The CDR3 covers 15 residues. From germline, CDR1 is SGHRS and CDR2 YFSETQ. With 0 bases clipped from V and 5 bases from J, the junction kept 7 bases outside the gene matches.

This chain links TRBV11-3 with TRBJ2-5, with D maybe TRBD1 (5 bases). The CDR3 length is 14 residues. Per germline, CDR1 SGHNT and CDR2 YENEEA. V lost 4 bases to trimming and J lost 5 bases, with 14 bases between them. This CDR3 is CASSSSTDRETQYF. In DNA, the CDR3 is TGTGCCAGCAGCTCCTCGACAGATCGGGAGACCCAGTACTTC.

The chain recombines TRBV29-1 with TRBJ1-1; the D is unclear. CDR1 and CDR2 from the germline V gene are SQVTM and ANQGSEA. V was trimmed by 5 bases and J by 4 bases, leaving 20 bases between them. This CDR3 spans 15 amino acids. For the CDR3, the DNA is TGCAGCGTTTCGACTCCACAACCGGGTGCCACTGAAGCTTTCTTT. Amino acids: CSVSTPQPGATEAFF.

The chain uses TRBV19 and TRBJ2-1; 12 bases agree with TRBD2. The CDR3 length is 16 residues. V lost 5 bases, J lost 2 bases, and 4 bases stayed unmatched. Germline loops: CDR1 LNHDA, CDR2 SQIVND (reference sequence). The CDR3 region has the DNA TGTGCCAGTAGTCCATCTAGCGGGAGGGCCTACAATGAGCAGTTCTTC. It is translated as CASSPSSGRAYNEQFF.

V usage is TRBV19 and J usage is TRBJ1-1; 7 positions agree with TRBD1. The J segment lost 0 bases and the V segment lost 3 bases, leaving 4 bases of the junction unmatched. The CDR3 consists of 15 residues. Germline V gene sequence: CDR1 LNHDA, CDR2 SQIVND (reference sequence). CDR3 in DNA: TGTGCCAGTAGTATGGGACAGACTATGAACACTGAAGCTTTCTTT. Protein: CASSMGQTMNTEAFF.

The chain carries TRBV5-1 and TRBJ1-4; D not certain. CDR1 is SGHRS, CDR2 YFSETQ, per germline. The CDR3 totals 13 residues. Trimming left V 3 bases short and J 8 bases short, with 11 bases between. CDR3 DNA sequence: TGCGCCAGCAGCTCGGGTAGCGGGGAAAAACTGTTTTTT. This gives the protein CASSSGSGEKLFF.

The gene calls are TRBV6-5 and TRBJ2-5; tentative D call: TRBD1 (6 bases). Germline V CDR1 and CDR2: MNHEY, SVGAGI. V dropped 5 bases and J dropped 5 bases, with 15 bases sitting between them. The CDR3 has 14 residues. The DNA for the CDR3 is TGTGCCAGCAGTCCGAACAGGGCCGGGGAGACCCAGTACTTC. The encoded protein is CASSPNRAGETQYF.

The V gene is TRBV5-4, the J gene TRBJ2-7; D is possibly TRBD1 (5 bases). Per germline, CDR1 SGHNT and CDR2 YYREEE (reference sequence). The CDR3 consists of 13 residues. V lost 0 bases and J 6 bases, leaving 10 bases between the germline ends. The CDR3 DNA follows: TGTGCCAGCAGCTTGGATAGGGGATCCGAGCAGTACTTC. Translated: CASSLDRGSEQYF.

The chain couples TRBV28 to TRBJ2-3; 9 nucleotides match TRBD2. From germline, CDR1 is MDHEN and CDR2 SYDVKM. The V segment lost 5 bases and the J segment 5 bases; nucleotides outside the gene matches: 8. CDR3 length equals 15 residues. CDR3 residues: CASSAVAGVQDTQYF. In DNA form, the CDR3 reads TGTGCCAGCAGTGCTGTAGCGGGAGTTCAAGATACGCAGTATTTT.

This chain joins TRBV2 and TRBJ2-3; 9 nucleotides line up with TRBD1. The CDR3 consists of 15 residues. Looked up from germline, CDR1 is SNHLY and CDR2 is FYNNEI. The J segment lost 2 bases and the V segment lost 6 bases, leaving 6 bases of the junction unmatched. The CDR3 sequence is CASRADRGYTDTQYF. CDR3 DNA: TGTGCCAGCAGAGCCGACAGGGGGTACACAGATACGCAGTATTTT.

This chain links TRBV7-6 with TRBJ2-7; no firm D call. The CDR3 is made up of 15 amino acids. From germline, CDR1 is SGHVS and CDR2 FNYEAQ. V lost 2 bases to trimming and J lost 0 bases, with 11 bases between them. The DNA of the CDR3 is TGTGCCAGCAGCTTATTTGACACGAGCTCCTACGAGCAGTACTTC. Amino acids: CASSLFDTSSYEQYF.

This chain joins TRBV7-6 and TRBJ2-2; 14 bases align to TRBD2. CDR3 size: 18 residues. The V segment lost 4 bases and the J segment 1 base; nucleotides outside the gene matches: 5. Germline V gene lookup returns CDR1 SGHVS and CDR2 FNYEAQ. CDR3 bases: TGTGCCAGCAGCTCGGGACTAGCGGGAGTCCAGAACACCGGGGAGCTGTTTTTT. Translated, it gives CASSSGLAGVQNTGELFF.

This chain uses TRBV5-1 with TRBJ2-3, with D perhaps matching TRBD2 (6 bases). The CDR3 covers 16 residues. CDR1 is SGHRS, CDR2 YFSETQ, per germline. V was clipped by 0 bases and J by 3 bases, with 14 bases between them. This CDR3 is CASSLENRRGTDTQYF. The CDR3 region has the DNA TGCGCCAGCAGCTTGGAAAATCGACGGGGGACAGATACGCAGTATTTT.

This chain connects TRBV24-1 to TRBJ2-1; unclear D gene. V gave up 5 bases and J gave up 9 bases, with 10 bases separating them. The CDR3 extends over 12 amino acids. Germline CDR1 reads KGHDR; CDR2 reads SFDVKD. The chain's CDR3 is CATSAIGAEQFF. In nucleotides, the CDR3 is TGTGCCACCAGTGCTATCGGTGCTGAGCAGTTCTTC.